The TCR beta chain under discussion was sequenced for a study of blood T cells in healthy people across ages. Looking at the study overall: Per every two T cells, about one barcoded beta molecule was captured by template switching.

Findings of the study overall: Since the PBMCs were unsorted, naive and antigen-experienced cells could not be conclusively compared.

Germline CDR1 reads MNHEY; CDR2 reads SVGEGT. This CDR3 is 14 amino acids long. The ends were cut back, 2 bases at V and 0 bases at J, with 7 bases in the middle. Extracted total RNA amounted to at least 5.5 micrograms for each sample. A second roughly 7 to 11 cycle PCR used barcoded and J-beta primers. TCRdb analysed the 5' RACE reads with MiXCR anew, one entry per CDR3 protein. This sample has about 830,000 distinct CDR3 sequences, with 58% found just once. The sample holds a few counts of this clonotype. Its antigen is not known. The genes are TRBV6-2 or TRBV6-3 and TRBJ1-1; D call uncertain. The clonotype originates from a man aged 25-40 years in good health. The sequenced material came from blood. The CDR3 region has the DNA TGTGCCAGCAGTTACGGTCCCCTGAACACTGAAGCTTTCTTT. Translated, it gives CASSYGPLNTEAFF.